This T cell receptor beta chain was recovered during a study of OX40 agonist ivuxolimab in advanced cancers. V lost 4 bases and J lost 4, with 14 bases in between. CDR3 size: 15 residues. Germline lookup yields CDR1 SGDLS and CDR2 YYNGEE. Sequencing used immunoSEQ multiplex PCR; TCRdb keeps in-frame clones, though not all of them. This table holds some 80,000 clones, 92% found once. The specimen was CD4+ or CD8+ T cells sorted from blood, collected in a trial of the OX40 agonist ivuxolimab. The V call is TRBV9, the J call TRBJ1-4, with a tentative D call TRBD1 (5 bases). This clonotype was obtained from an adult with an advanced solid tumor such as melanoma, head and neck, liver or kidney cancer. CDR3 DNA sequence: TGTGCCAGCAGCCCTAGGGGTGGCGTTAATGAAAAACTGTTTTTT. Its translation: CASSPRGGVNEKLFF.